This TCR beta chain was recovered during a study of T cell responses to AZD1222 COVID-19 vaccine. This table comes from immunoSEQ multiplex PCR, and its TCRdb copy is limited to in-frame clones, with some not included. Among approximately 130,000 clones, 93% were seen once, and the ten largest hold approximately 3.1%. Germline V lookup: CDR1 MNHEY, CDR2 SMNVEV (reference sequence). The trim removed 5 bases at V and 7 bases at J, leaving 4 bases unmatched. This CDR3 is 15 amino acids long. This material consisted of peripheral blood, taken on day 0 of AZD1222 vaccination. The receptor's source is an adult in good health. This chain uses TRBV27 with TRBJ2-1; 14 bases line up with TRBD2. The CDR3 sequence: CASSGTSGSSNEQFF. In nucleotides, the CDR3 is TGTGCCAGCAGTGGGACTAGCGGGAGTTCGAATGAGCAGTTCTTC.